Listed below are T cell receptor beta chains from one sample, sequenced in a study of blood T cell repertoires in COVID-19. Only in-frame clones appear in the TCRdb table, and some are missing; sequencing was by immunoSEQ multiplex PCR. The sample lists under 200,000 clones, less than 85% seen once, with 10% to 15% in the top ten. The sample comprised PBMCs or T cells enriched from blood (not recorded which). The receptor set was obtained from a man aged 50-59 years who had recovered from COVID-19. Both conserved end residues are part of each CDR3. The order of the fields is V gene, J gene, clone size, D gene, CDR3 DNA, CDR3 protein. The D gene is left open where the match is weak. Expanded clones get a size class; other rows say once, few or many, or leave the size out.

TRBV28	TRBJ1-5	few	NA	TGTGCCAGCATCTGGGGCCGCGATCAGCCCCAGCATTTT	CASIWGRDQPQHF
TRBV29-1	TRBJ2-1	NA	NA	TGCAGCGTCAGGGGGGCCCACTACAATGAGCAGTTCTTC	CSVRGAHYNEQFF
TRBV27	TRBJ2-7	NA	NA	TGTGCCAGCAGGCCACAGGGAGTCGGTGTTCTTCACGAGCAGTACTTC	CASRPQGVGVLHEQYF
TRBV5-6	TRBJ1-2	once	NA	TGTGCCAGCAGGGAGACAGATTTGGGTGGCTACACCTTC	CASRETDLGGYTF
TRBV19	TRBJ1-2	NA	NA	TGTGCCAGTAGTCCCCGGACAGAAAATACTAACTATGGCTACACCTTC	CASSPRTENTNYGYTF
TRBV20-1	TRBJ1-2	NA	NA	TGCAGCTTCTCCCGGGGCTATGGCTACACCTTC	CSFSRGYGYTF
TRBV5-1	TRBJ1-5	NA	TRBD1	TGCGCCAGCAGCTTCCCGGGACAGGGTCTTACTAGCAATCAGCCCCAGCATTTT	CASSFPGQGLTSNQPQHF
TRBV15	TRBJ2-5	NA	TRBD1	TGTGCCACCAGCCGGGACAGTGCCCTCCGGGAGACCCAGTACTTC	CATSRDSALRETQYF
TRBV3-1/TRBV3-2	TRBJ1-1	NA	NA	TGTGCCAGCAGCCAAGATGGTGGCAGGGCGCAGGGTTTCTTT	CASSQDGGRAQGFF
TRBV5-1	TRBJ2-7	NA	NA	TGCGCCAGCAGCTTGGACCCGGGTCCCTACGAGCAGTACTTC	CASSLDPGPYEQYF
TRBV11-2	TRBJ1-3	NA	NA	TGTGCCAGCAGCTTCGGGCAGGGGACGGTGGACACCATATATTTT	CASSFGQGTVDTIYF
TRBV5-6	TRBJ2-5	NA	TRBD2	TGTGCCAGCAGCTCCGGACTAGCCCGGGAGACCCAGTACTTC	CASSSGLARETQYF
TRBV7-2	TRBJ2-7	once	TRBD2	TGTGCCAGCAGCCTTAGCGGGGGGGCTCGGGAGCAGTACTTC	CASSLSGGAREQYF
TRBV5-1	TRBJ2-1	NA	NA	TGCGCCAGCAGCTTGGATGGCAGATACAATGAGCAGTTCTTC	CASSLDGRYNEQFF
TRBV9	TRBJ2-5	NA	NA	TGTGCCAGCAGCGTAGGGAGGGGGCAATCGGGCCAAGAGACCCAGTACTTC	CASSVGRGQSGQETQYF